The sequence of this TCR beta chain was determined in a study of post-analysis software for immune sequencing data. In the study overall: Patients with relapsing-remitting, secondary progressive and progressive-relapsing multiple sclerosis courses were all represented.

With regard to this clonotype: Its antigen is undetermined.

Broader study findings: Comparison of patients with controls showed roughly five TRBV segments more frequent in patients, TRBV5-6, TRBV5-1 and TRBV20-1 among them. Significantly lower normalized Chao1 diversity was found in patients with multiple sclerosis relative to controls.

The CDR3 runs 11 residues. Trimming removed 4 bases from V and 11 bases from J, with 11 bases in between. Unique molecular identifiers tagged the TCR beta cDNA libraries. TCRdb redid the calling of the PCR reads with MiXCR, one entry per CDR3 protein. The profile shows about 400,000 distinct CDR3 sequences, approximately 33% of them singletons. V gene TRBV12-3 or TRBV12-4 combines with J gene TRBJ2-5; a possible D gene is TRBD1 (6 bases). The sequenced sample consisted of blood. This receptor was taken from a girl under 18 with multiple sclerosis. The CDR3 reads CASSSGQRQYF. DNA of the CDR3: TGTGCCAGCAGTTCCGGACAGCGACAGTACTTC.